This T cell receptor beta chain originates from a study of spatial heterogeneity in lung cancer. General study findings and limits: Blood contained ubiquitous expanded tumor TCRs more at resection than at follow-up.

TCR cDNA molecules each carried a unique molecular identifier. MiXCR, applied by TCRdb to the 5' RACE reads, yields one record per CDR3 protein. This sample has about 15,000 distinct CDR3 sequences, with just under 8% found just once. The sample holds many counts of this clonotype. Its antigen is unknown. The time point denotes: sample taken at primary tumor resection. The study sequenced unsorted whole RNA from tumor, nontumor lung or frozen PBMC. The specimen comprised PBMCs, sampled at surgery. This clonotype was sampled from a female donor with early-stage non-small cell lung cancer.

The chain's CDR3 is CASSPPRDRGRRDGYTF. The DNA for the CDR3 is TGTGCCAGCAGCCCGCCTCGGGACAGGGGCAGGAGGGATGGCTACACCTTC. The rearrangement joins TRBV7-9 to TRBJ1-2; 10 bases map to TRBD1. The germline CDR1 and CDR2 sequences are SEHNR and FQNEAQ (reference sequence). J lost 6 bases, V lost 5 bases, and 15 bases had no gene match. The CDR3 covers 17 residues.